The sequence of this T cell receptor (beta chain) was determined in a study of regulatory T cells in long-lasting Graves disease. In its sample, this clonotype was seen many times. Its antigen is not known. The V end lost 0 bases, the J end lost 8 bases, and 13 bases lay between the germline ends. The CDR3 covers 15 residues. The germline V gene has CDR1 KGHSH and CDR2 LQKENI. Overall study results and limits: TRBV28, TRBJ1-2 and TRBJ2-5 were favored in persistent disease. Possibly, accuracy suffered from the small sample size.

The time point was: newly diagnosed GD, antithyroid drugs for less than 3 months. The TCR library was made from RNA extracted from PBMCs. Each patient gave 7 to 10 milliliters of EDTA-anticoagulated peripheral blood. Construction of TCR beta libraries relied on iRepertoire HTBI primers and on Arm-PCR targeting CDR3 regions. From the multiplex PCR reads, TCRdb called clonotypes with MiXCR, one entry per CDR3 protein. The table has 200,000 to 300,000 distinct CDR3 sequences, 20% to 25% seen once. The sample was peripheral blood mononuclear cells (PBMCs), taken at new diagnosis, from a patient treated with antithyroid drugs. The chain recombines TRBV18 with TRBJ1-4; D call uncertain. The receptor was derived from a female donor with Graves disease. CDR3 DNA: TGTGCCAGCTCACCACCGGTAGGGAATCGAGAAAAACTGTTTTTT. It yields the protein CASSPPVGNREKLFF. Based on the CDR3 plus reference TRBV18 and TRBJ1-4, the full variable domain is NAGVMQNPRHLVRRRGQEARLRCSPMKGHSHVYWYRQLPEEGLKFMVYLQKENIIDESGMPKERFSAEFPKEGPSILRIQQVVRGDSAAYFCASSPPVGNREKLFFGSGTQLSVL.